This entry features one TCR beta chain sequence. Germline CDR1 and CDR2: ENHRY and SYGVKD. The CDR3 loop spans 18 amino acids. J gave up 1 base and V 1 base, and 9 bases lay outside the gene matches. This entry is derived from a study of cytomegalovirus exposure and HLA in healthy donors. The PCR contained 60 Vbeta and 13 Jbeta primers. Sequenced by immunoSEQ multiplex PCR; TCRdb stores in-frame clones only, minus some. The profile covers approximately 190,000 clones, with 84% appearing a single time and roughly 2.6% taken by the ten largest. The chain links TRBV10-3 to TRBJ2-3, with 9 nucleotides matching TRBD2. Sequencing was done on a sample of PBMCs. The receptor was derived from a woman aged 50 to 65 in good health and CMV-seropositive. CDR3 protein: CAISEFAGGASGTDTQYF. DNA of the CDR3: TGTGCCATCAGTGAGTTTGCGGGGGGGGCCTCTGGCACAGATACGCAGTATTTT.